This T cell receptor (beta chain) was identified in a study of blood T cell repertoires in COVID-19 (dated by TCRdb to the early 2020s). Context from the whole study: The collaborator samples originated in the United States, Italy and Spain and spanned the acute and convalescent phases of COVID-19. The material from the prospective study consisted of cDNA or gDNA derived from T cells, B-cell-depleted T cells, or PBMCs. The dataset comprised deeply sampled blood TCRbeta repertoires from subjects exposed to, actively infected with, or recovered from COVID-19. The repertoires were made available in a free public database intended to serve as a resource for research on the immune response to SARS-CoV-2. The samples were drawn from the first 160 participants of the ongoing ImmuneRACE study and from about 1,200 subjects provided by 6 global collaborators. The sample metadata nearly always contained a de-identified subject ID, COVID-19 status, age in years and sex. Where HLA class I and class II types were available, the types were taken from metadata supplied by the sample provider, not from assay-based typing.

CDR1 and CDR2, per the germline V gene, are MDHEN and SYDVKM. From its cysteine to its phenylalanine, the CDR3 spans 11 amino acids. Only the CDR3 region is kept as DNA, spanning 33 bases read in frame from base 1. The trim is 9 bases for V and 6 bases for J, with a gap of 10 bases between the germline ends. For this clone: The clone's antigen remains unknown. No quality values exist for individual bases; no much larger clone is one base distant.

Paper-wide results and their limitations: The quantity of clinical and demographic metadata differed by source and by participant and was supplied without curation.

Each collaborating institution followed its own protocols to collect whole blood in K2EDTA tubes. For TCRbeta analysis, collaborators shipped samples in one of three forms: frozen whole blood, isolated PBMCs, or DNA extracted from either of those sample types. TCRbeta CDR3 regions were amplified from genomic DNA using the immunoSEQ Assay, a bias-controlled multiplex PCR. The source study handled its data this way. The number of nucleated cells in each sample was estimated by amplification of reference gene primers within the assay. To quantify the absolute abundance of each unique TCRbeta CDR3 rearrangement, sequence reads were collapsed and filtered. For each sample, productive Simpson clonality was calculated as the square root of Simpson's diversity index over productive rearrangements. Not all clones reach the TCRdb copy of this immuneACCESS table, which keeps in-frame sequences only. Checked studies attribute under half of the gap to unresolved V genes and leave the rest unexplained. The V and J calls and clone size come from that table; D and trimming were worked out from the DNA. The sample data list about 62,000 clones, and around 84% of these were observed just once. 1% of the sample is taken by the ten largest.

Sequenced material: peripheral blood. Recombination connected TRBV28 to TRBJ2-3, with the D segment identity uncertain. This TCR derives from a man between 65 and 79 years old with acute or convalescent COVID-19. The DNA sequence is given as TGTGCCAGAAGGAGCCGCGATACGCAGTATTTT. It encodes CARRSRDTQYF.